The T cell receptor beta chain described here comes from a study of T cell responses to AZD1222 COVID-19 vaccine. Study at large: Samples with a second dose at about 4 or about 12 weeks were pooled together.

Germline CDR1 LGHDT, CDR2 YNNKEL (reference sequence). Trimming pared 4 bases from V and 9 bases from J, leaving 7 bases between. CDR3 length: 11 amino acids. Measured with immunoSEQ multiplex PCR; TCRdb has only the in-frame clones, and not every one. The data show 150,000 to 200,000 clones, about nine tenths seen once. Study-wide points: Repertoire sampling happened only post peak T cell response.

With respect to this clone: Its target is not known.

This sequence originates from an adult in good health. The sequencing used peripheral blood, collected on day 0 of AZD1222 vaccination. The V call is TRBV3-1 (or the pseudogene TRBV3-2), the J call TRBJ2-1, with D unclear. CDR3 bases: TGTGCCAGCAGCCGATGGGGTGAGCAGTTCTTC. Its protein product is CASSRWGEQFF.